This T cell receptor beta chain was recovered during a study of T cells in pancreatic ductal adenocarcinoma. The CDR3 covers 13 residues. Trimming removed 6 bases at V and 3 bases at J, with 9 bases between. CDR1 is SNHLY, CDR2 FYNNEI, per germline. No neoadjuvant therapy was given to the selected pancreatic ductal adenocarcinoma patients before their surgery. The method was immunoSEQ multiplex PCR; TCRdb's version includes in-frame clones alone and lacks a portion of them. The profile covers around 94,000 clones, with 90% to 95% appearing a single time and less than 4% taken by the ten largest. About this clone: Its target is not known.

Regarding the study as a whole: Blood had more productive templates and roughly 8-fold more unique clonotypes than tumor.

The sequence was obtained from a human donor with pancreatic ductal adenocarcinoma. Sequences were obtained from PBMCs. This chain uses TRBV2 with TRBJ1-3; D remains ambiguous. The CDR3 is CASRGGIGNTIYF. The CDR3 nucleotides read TGTGCCAGCAGAGGAGGGATTGGAAACACCATATATTTT.